The 32 T cell receptor beta chains below come from one sample, sequenced in a study of cytomegalovirus exposure and HLA in healthy donors. Only in-frame clones appear in the TCRdb table, and some are missing; sequencing was by immunoSEQ multiplex PCR. The repertoire holds 150,000 to 200,000 clones, with 85% as singletons. The sequencing input was PBMCs. The source is a man between 18 and 35 years old in good health and CMV-seropositive.

Regarding this clone: One end of the junction varies from germline; a read error may be responsible. The chain is built from TRBV7-9 and TRBJ1-2; D not resolved. The CDR3 loop spans 13 amino acids. Germline V CDR1 and CDR2: SEHNR, FQNEAQ (reference sequence). CDR3 protein: CASSLASYYGYTF. Here the CDR3 DNA reads TGTGCCAGCAGCCTAGCATCCTACTATGGCTACACCTTC.

The chain joins TRBV27 to TRBJ2-7; 8 nucleotides agree with TRBD1. The CDR3 totals 11 residues. The ends lost 9 bases at V and 5 bases at J; junction bases unmatched: 3. Germline V gene sequence: CDR1 MNHEY, CDR2 SMNVEV (reference sequence). The CDR3 sequence is CASGQGNEQYF. The CDR3 DNA follows: TGTGCCAGTGGACAGGGAAACGAGCAGTACTTC.

A single count supports this clone. The V gene is TRBV9, the J gene TRBJ2-5; 13 bases agree with TRBD2. This CDR3 spans 16 amino acids. V lost 4 bases, J lost 1 base, and 4 bases stayed unmatched. CDR1 and CDR2 from the germline V gene are SGDLS and YYNGEE. This chain's CDR3 is CASSSGTSGVQETQYF. DNA for the CDR3: TGTGCCAGCAGCTCCGGGACTAGCGGGGTCCAAGAGACCCAGTACTTC.

The chain has TRBV13 and TRBJ1-1, with D possibly TRBD1 on 5 matching bases. The germline gives CDR1 PRHDT, CDR2 FYEKMQ (reference sequence). V was cut by 7 bases and J by 1 base, with 16 bases left in between. The length of the CDR3 is 15 residues. CDR3 bases: TGTGCCAGCAACCCGGGGGGGACCCAGAACACTGAAGCTTTCTTT. Its protein is CASNPGGTQNTEAFF. Looking up the rest from reference TRBV13 and TRBJ1-1 gives the full variable domain: AAGVIQSPRHLIKEKRETATLKCYPIPRHDTVYWYQQGPGQDPQFLISFYEKMQSDKGSIPDRFSAQQFSDYHSELNMSSLELGDSALYFCASNPGGTQNTEAFFGQGTRLTVV.

The chain employs TRBV4-2 and TRBJ2-7; weak D call: TRBD2 (5 bases). The V end lost 5 bases, the J end lost 3 bases, and 14 bases lay between the germline ends. CDR3 length equals 14 residues. Looked up from germline, CDR1 is LGHNA and CDR2 is YNFKEQ. CDR3 protein: CASSARDTDYEQYF. As DNA, the CDR3 is TGTGCCAGCAGCGCCCGGGATACCGACTACGAGCAGTACTTC.

The V gene is TRBV11-3, the J gene TRBJ2-4; 7 bases fit TRBD2. The ends lost 5 bases at V and 0 bases at J; junction bases unmatched: 7. The germline V gene has CDR1 SGHNT and CDR2 YENEEA. CDR3 size: 16 residues. The CDR3 spells CASSPHRGVAKNIQYF. The CDR3 DNA is TGTGCCAGCAGCCCCCATCGGGGGGTAGCCAAAAACATTCAGTACTTC.

This sequence joins TRBV6-1 and TRBJ1-5; D gene ambiguous. Germline CDR1 is MNHNS and CDR2 is SASEGT. V dropped 3 bases and J dropped 0 bases, with 3 bases sitting between them. The CDR3 sequence is 13 residues long. The CDR3, as DNA: TGTGCCAGCAGTGACAATAGCAATCAGCCCCAGCATTTT. This sequence encodes CASSDNSNQPQHF.

V and J are TRBV2 and TRBJ2-1; D unresolved. The CDR3 length is 13 residues. Germline V gives CDR1 SNHLY, CDR2 FYNNEI. Trimming left V 3 bases short and J 5 bases short, with 8 bases between. The CDR3 protein is CASSEESNNEQFF. In DNA, the CDR3 is TGTGCCAGCAGTGAGGAGTCGAACAATGAGCAGTTCTTC.

The rearrangement uses TRBV4-1 and TRBJ1-1; D uncertain. Germline values: CDR1 MGHRA, CDR2 YSYEKL. V was clipped by 4 bases and J by 2 bases, with 11 bases between them. CDR3 length equals 14 residues. CDR3 residues: CASSPPGGNTEAFF. CDR3 bases: TGCGCCAGCAGCCCCCCGGGAGGAAACACTGAAGCTTTCTTT.

V and J are TRBV7-9 and TRBJ2-4; the match to TRBD1 covers 8 bases. Trimming at V came to 6 bases and at J to 1 base, leaving 11 bases not matched to a gene. The CDR3 contains 17 residues. The germline gives CDR1 SEHNR, CDR2 FQNEAQ (reference sequence). CDR3: CASSNKRQGTAKNIQYF. Written as DNA, the CDR3 is TGTGCCAGCAGTAATAAGAGACAGGGGACGGCCAAAAACATTCAGTACTTC.

The chain combines TRBV7-8 with TRBJ2-3; 7 bases are shared with TRBD1. The CDR3 consists of 14 residues. Germline values: CDR1 SGHVS, CDR2 FQNEAQ. After removal of 4 bases from V and 3 bases from J, the junction contained 4 bases not matched to a gene. This chain's CDR3 is CASSSAGGTDTQYF. CDR3 in DNA: TGTGCCAGCAGCTCCGCAGGGGGAACAGATACGCAGTATTTT. Full variable domain (remainder filled in from reference TRBV7-8 and TRBJ2-3): GAGVSQSPRYKVAKRGQDVALRCDPISGHVSLFWYQQALGQGPEFLTYFQNEAQLDKSGLPSDRFFAERPEGSVSTLKIQRTQQEDSAVYLCASSSAGGTDTQYFGPGTRLTVL.

This clone was observed a few times. The gene calls are TRBV5-1 and TRBJ2-1; 12 bases match TRBD2. This CDR3 spans 17 amino acids. Unmatched junction bases numbered 7, after V lost 2 bases and J lost 4 bases. CDR1 and CDR2 from the germline V gene are SGHRS and YFSETQ. The CDR3 DNA sequence: TGCGCCAGCAGCTTCCTTTCCGGGACTAGCGGGTACAATGAGCAGTTCTTC. Amino acids: CASSFLSGTSGYNEQFF.

The genes are TRBV6-4 and TRBJ1-2; TRBD1 aligns across 8 bases. CDR3 length equals 13 residues. The germline gives CDR1 MRHNA, CDR2 SNTAGT. V lost 3 bases to trimming and J lost 5 bases; unmatched junction nucleotides: 2. Here the CDR3 DNA reads TGTGCCAGCAGTGATGACAGGGGATATGGCTACACCTTC. Its protein is CASSDDRGYGYTF.

The chain has TRBV9 and TRBJ2-5, with a tentative D call TRBD2 (6 bases). V was pared by 3 bases and J by 4 bases, with 19 bases between. The germline gives CDR1 SGDLS, CDR2 YYNGEE. The CDR3 spans 16 residues. The CDR3 DNA is TGTGCCAGCAGCGCGCACGGGACTTTGCGGGGAGAGACCCAGTACTTC. It specifies CASSAHGTLRGETQYF.

In this sample, this clone turned up a few times. The rearrangement joins TRBV7-9 to TRBJ1-2; no definite D call. Trimming took off 10 bases at V and 0 bases at J, with 12 bases between the two ends. The CDR3 has 13 amino acids. CDR1 is SEHNR, CDR2 FQNEAQ, per germline (reference sequence). CDR3: CAIPLQPNYGYTF. The CDR3 DNA follows: TGTGCCATCCCCCTACAGCCTAACTATGGCTACACCTTC.

This rearrangement joins TRBV7-6 to TRBJ2-7; possible D gene TRBD2, 5 bases. The CDR3 covers 15 residues. The germline CDR1 and CDR2 sequences are SGHVS and FNYEAQ. Trimming took 1 base from V and 5 from J, leaving 15 bases between them. CDR3 sequence reads: CASSLVEGVIHEQYF. The CDR3 DNA reads as TGTGCCAGCAGCTTAGTTGAGGGAGTAATACACGAGCAGTACTTC.

This chain joins TRBV9 and TRBJ2-3, with D tentatively TRBD2 (5 bases). Per germline, CDR1 SGDLS and CDR2 YYNGEE. The CDR3 has 14 residues. Trimming removed 3 bases from V and 0 bases from J, with 8 bases in between. In DNA, the CDR3 is TGTGCCAGCAGCGCTCGGACTAGCACAGATACGCAGTATTTT. Protein product: CASSARTSTDTQYF.

The chain uses TRBV28 and TRBJ1-2; D is unresolved. Germline loops: CDR1 MDHEN, CDR2 SYDVKM. The CDR3 contains 11 residues. Trimming stripped 4 bases from V and 4 bases from J, with 4 bases between. Here the CDR3 reads CASSSVYGYTF. The CDR3 nucleotides are TGTGCCAGCAGTTCCGTCTATGGCTACACCTTC.

The chain links TRBV6-6 to TRBJ1-2; weak D call: TRBD1 (6 bases). Germline loops: CDR1 MNHNY, CDR2 SVGAGI (reference sequence). The CDR3 has 15 residues. Trimming removed 6 bases from V and 5 bases from J, with 19 bases in between. CDR3 sequence (DNA): TGTGCCAGCAGGGACCGCGGGTTAGGGGGTTATGGCTACACCTTC. Amino acid sequence: CASRDRGLGGYGYTF.

V usage is TRBV27 and J usage is TRBJ2-7; 10 nucleotides align to TRBD2. The CDR3 extends over 17 amino acids. Germline CDR1 and CDR2: MNHEY and SMNVEV (reference sequence). V shed 5 bases and J 3 bases; nucleotides not matched to a gene: 13. DNA of the CDR3: TGTGCCAGCAGTCTACTTAGCGGGAGGCATAGAATCTACGAGCAGTACTTC. Amino acid sequence: CASSLLSGRHRIYEQYF.

The V gene is TRBV28, the J gene TRBJ2-7, with 11 bases matching TRBD1. Germline V gene sequence: CDR1 MDHEN, CDR2 SYDVKM. Losses at the gene ends were 9 bases for V and 1 base for J; bases not matched to a gene: 5. The CDR3 loop spans 14 amino acids. The CDR3 here is CASYGTGGSYEQYF. CDR3 coding DNA: TGTGCCAGTTACGGGACAGGGGGATCCTACGAGCAGTACTTC.

The chain carries TRBV30 and TRBJ2-1; 9 nucleotides match TRBD2. There are 16 residues in the CDR3. Germline V gene data show CDR1 as GTSNPN and CDR2 as SVGIG (reference sequence). After removal of 2 bases from V and 8 bases from J, the junction contained 13 bases not matched to a gene. CDR3 DNA: TGTGCCTGGAGTCCTGAAGGGCGGGGGGGCTTCTATGAGCAGTTCTTC. Amino acids: CAWSPEGRGGFYEQFF.

V usage is TRBV6-1 and J usage is TRBJ1-5, with D possibly being TRBD1 (5 bases). CDR1 is MNHNS and CDR2 is SASEGT in the germline V gene. V lost 0 bases to trimming and J lost 0 bases, with 18 bases between them. The CDR3 runs to 19 residues. CDR3 loop: CASSEARGRGGYSNQPQHF. In DNA, the CDR3 is TGTGCCAGCAGTGAAGCGCGGGGGAGGGGAGGTTATAGCAATCAGCCCCAGCATTTT.

V and J are TRBV7-2 and TRBJ2-4; TRBD2 agrees at 8 bases. The CDR3 runs 14 residues. The junction had 7 bases not matched to a gene; V was cut back by 6 bases and J by 6 bases. Germline loops: CDR1 SGHTA, CDR2 FQGNSA. The CDR3 DNA reads as TGTGCCAGCAGTTTCGGGGGGGGCCTAAACATTCAGTACTTC. As protein: CASSFGGGLNIQYF.

This chain connects TRBV28 to TRBJ2-5; D not certain. The CDR3 sequence is 11 residues long. CDR1 MDHEN and CDR2 SYDVKM come from the germline V gene. V was shortened by 4 bases and J by 4 bases, with 4 bases between the two germline ends. The CDR3 here is CASSSRETQYF. CDR3 coding DNA: TGTGCCAGCAGTTCCCGAGAGACCCAGTACTTC.

V usage is TRBV5-8 and J usage is TRBJ2-2; 7 bases fit TRBD2. J lost 5 bases, V lost 1 base, and 2 bases had no gene match. CDR1 and CDR2 from the germline V gene are SGHTS and YDEGEE. The CDR3 spans 14 residues. This CDR3 reads CASSLLGGTGELFF. CDR3 coding DNA: TGTGCCAGCAGCTTGCTGGGGGGGACCGGGGAGCTGTTTTTT.

V gene TRBV7-9 combines with J gene TRBJ1-4, with 8 bases fitting TRBD1. Germline CDR1 SEHNR, CDR2 FQNEAQ (reference sequence). The V gene end was trimmed by 7 bases and the J gene end by 7 bases; junction bases not matched to a gene: 5. The CDR3 runs to 13 residues. The CDR3 DNA reads TGTGCCAGCACCGGACAGGGTTTTGAAAAACTGTTTTTT. Translation gives CASTGQGFEKLFF.

The J gene is TRBJ2-1, the V gene TRBV5-6, with 10 nucleotides matching TRBD2. V shed 5 bases and J 5 bases; nucleotides not matched to a gene: 7. Germline V gene data show CDR1 as SGHDT and CDR2 as YYEEEE. The CDR3 runs 15 residues. CDR3 in amino acids: CASSFVLAGDNEQFF. The CDR3 bases are TGTGCCAGCAGTTTTGTCCTAGCGGGGGACAATGAGCAGTTCTTC.

The chain links TRBV5-4 to TRBJ2-3; 8 bases agree with TRBD2. Germline-derived CDR1 and CDR2 are SGHNT and YYREEE (reference sequence). CDR3 length: 14 amino acids. Trimming removed 4 bases from V and 6 bases from J; junction bases left unmatched: 7. The CDR3 loop is CASSPRTSQDTQYF. CDR3 in DNA: TGTGCCAGCAGCCCTCGGACTAGCCAGGATACGCAGTATTTT.

The chain uses TRBV2 and TRBJ2-7; no clear D. V was shortened by 5 bases and J by 2 bases, with 4 bases between the two germline ends. Germline-derived CDR1 and CDR2 are SNHLY and FYNNEI. The CDR3 has 11 amino acids. CDR3 amino acids: CASSPTYEQYF. CDR3 in DNA: TGTGCCAGCAGTCCCACCTACGAGCAGTACTTC. The complete variable domain, with remaining parts taken from reference TRBV2 and TRBJ2-7, reads EPEVTQTPSHQVTQMGQEVILRCVPISNHLYFYWYRQILGQKVEFLVSFYNNEISEKSEIFDDQFSVERPDGSNFTLKIRSTKLEDSAMYFCASSPTYEQYFGPGTRLTVT.

V is TRBV11-3 and J is TRBJ2-1, with 11 bases matching TRBD2. CDR1 is SGHNT, CDR2 YENEEA, per germline. The V gene end was trimmed by 4 bases and the J gene end by 7 bases; junction bases not matched to a gene: 3. CDR3 length: 14 amino acids. For the CDR3, the DNA is TGTGCCAGCAGCTCATTAGCGGGAGGGAATGAGCAGTTCTTC. The encoded protein is CASSSLAGGNEQFF. Looking up the rest from reference TRBV11-3 and TRBJ2-1 gives the full variable domain: EAGVVQSPRYKIIEKKQPVAFWCNPISGHNTLYWYLQNLGQGPELLIRYENEEAVDDSQLPKDRFSAERLKGVDSTLKIQPAELGDSAVYLCASSSLAGGNEQFFGPGTRLTVL.

The gene calls are TRBV30 and TRBJ1-4; 10 nucleotides align to TRBD1. This CDR3 is 14 amino acids long. In germline, CDR1 is GTSNPN, CDR2 SVGIG (reference sequence). V was clipped by 2 bases and J by 7 bases; unmatched bases: 4. CDR3 sequence: CAWSPGTGAEKLFF. In DNA, the CDR3 is TGTGCCTGGAGTCCCGGGACAGGGGCTGAAAAACTGTTTTTT.